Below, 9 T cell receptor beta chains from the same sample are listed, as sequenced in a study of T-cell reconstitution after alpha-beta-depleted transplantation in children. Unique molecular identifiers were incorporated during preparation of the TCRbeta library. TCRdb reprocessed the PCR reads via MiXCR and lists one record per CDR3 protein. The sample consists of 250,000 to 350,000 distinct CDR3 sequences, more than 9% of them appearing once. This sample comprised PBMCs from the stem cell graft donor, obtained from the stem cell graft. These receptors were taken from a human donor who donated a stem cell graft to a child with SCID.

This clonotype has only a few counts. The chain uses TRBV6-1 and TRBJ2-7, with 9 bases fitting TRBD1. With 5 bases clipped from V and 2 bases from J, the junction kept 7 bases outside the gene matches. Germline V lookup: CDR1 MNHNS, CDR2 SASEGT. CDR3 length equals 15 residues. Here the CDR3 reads CASSRRQGDPYEQYF. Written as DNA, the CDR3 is TGTGCCAGCAGTCGTAGACAGGGGGATCCCTACGAGCAGTACTTC.

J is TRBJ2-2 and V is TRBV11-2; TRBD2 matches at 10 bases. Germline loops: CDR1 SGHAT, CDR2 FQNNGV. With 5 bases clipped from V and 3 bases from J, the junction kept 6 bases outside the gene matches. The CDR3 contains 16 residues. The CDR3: CASSQTSGVYTGELFF. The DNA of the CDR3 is TGTGCCAGCAGCCAAACTAGCGGGGTGTACACCGGGGAGCTGTTTTTT.

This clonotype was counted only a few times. The CDR3 region is CASSLGRDRVSGANVLTF. CDR3 nucleotide sequence: TGTGCCAGCAGCTTAGGACGGGACAGGGTGTCTGGGGCCAACGTCCTGACTTTC. The chain employs TRBV7-8 and TRBJ2-6; TRBD1 aligns across 9 bases. Germline CDR1 and CDR2: SGHVS and FQNEAQ. After removal of 1 base from V and 1 base from J, the junction contained 5 bases not matched to a gene. CDR3 length equals 18 residues.

The CDR3 reads CASSPLVSGVFTGELFF. CDR3 nucleotide sequence: TGTGCCAGCAGCCCGCTGGTTAGCGGGGTTTTCACCGGGGAGCTGTTTTTT. The rearrangement uses TRBV5-6 and TRBJ2-2; 8 bases align to TRBD2. Looked up from germline, CDR1 is SGHDT and CDR2 is YYEEEE. Trimming removed 4 bases from V and 4 bases from J; junction bases left unmatched: 12. This CDR3 is built from 17 residues.

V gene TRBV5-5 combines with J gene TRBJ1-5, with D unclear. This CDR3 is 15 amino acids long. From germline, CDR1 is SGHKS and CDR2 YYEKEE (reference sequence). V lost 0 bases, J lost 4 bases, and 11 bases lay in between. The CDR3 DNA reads TGTGCCAGCAGCTTGGTAGCGGGAGATAATCAGCCCCAGCATTTT. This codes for CASSLVAGDNQPQHF.

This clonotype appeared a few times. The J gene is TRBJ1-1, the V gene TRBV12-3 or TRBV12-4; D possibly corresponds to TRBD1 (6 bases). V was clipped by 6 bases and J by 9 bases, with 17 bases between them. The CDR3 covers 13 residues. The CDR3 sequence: CASRNPGTNQAFF. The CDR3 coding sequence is TGTGCCAGCAGAAACCCCGGGACAAACCAAGCTTTCTTT.

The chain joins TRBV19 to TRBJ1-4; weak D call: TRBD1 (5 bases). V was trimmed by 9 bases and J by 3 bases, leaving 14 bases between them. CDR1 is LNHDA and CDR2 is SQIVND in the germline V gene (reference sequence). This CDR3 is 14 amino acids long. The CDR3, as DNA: TGTGCCAGAGGGGATGGTGCGTCTAATGAAAAACTGTTTTTT. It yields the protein CARGDGASNEKLFF.

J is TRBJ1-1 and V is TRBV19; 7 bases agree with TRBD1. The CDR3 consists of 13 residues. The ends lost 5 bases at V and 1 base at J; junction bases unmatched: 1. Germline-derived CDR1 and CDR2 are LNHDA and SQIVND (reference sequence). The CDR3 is CASSDRENTEAFF. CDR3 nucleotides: TGTGCCAGTAGTGACAGGGAGAACACTGAAGCTTTCTTT.

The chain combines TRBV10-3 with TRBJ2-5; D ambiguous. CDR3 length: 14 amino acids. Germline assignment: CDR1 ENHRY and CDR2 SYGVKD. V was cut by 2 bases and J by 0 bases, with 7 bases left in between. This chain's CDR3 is CAISEGRNQETQYF. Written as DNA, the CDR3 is TGTGCCATCAGTGAGGGACGCAACCAAGAGACCCAGTACTTC.